Described below is a single T cell receptor beta chain sequence and its context. This specimen belongs to a study of PD-1 blockade in mismatch repair-deficient tumors. Data came from immunoSEQ multiplex PCR; TCRdb stores just in-frame clones and leaves some out. The repertoire consists of approximately 23,000 clones, with roughly 80% occurring once and the leading ten covering 2.5% to 3%. The TCR was taken from an adult with mismatch repair-deficient cancer. The sample was PBMCs, taken before pembrolizumab treatment.

In DNA form, the CDR3 reads TGTGCCAGCAGTGGGGCAGGGGGGACACTTGCAACTAATGAAAAACTGTTTTTT. Protein sequence: CASSGAGGTLATNEKLFF. This rearrangement joins TRBV6-1 to TRBJ1-4, with 7 bases fitting TRBD1. Germline CDR1 reads MNHNS; CDR2 reads SASEGT. J lost 0 bases, V lost 4 bases, and 11 bases had no gene match. The CDR3 is 18 amino acids.